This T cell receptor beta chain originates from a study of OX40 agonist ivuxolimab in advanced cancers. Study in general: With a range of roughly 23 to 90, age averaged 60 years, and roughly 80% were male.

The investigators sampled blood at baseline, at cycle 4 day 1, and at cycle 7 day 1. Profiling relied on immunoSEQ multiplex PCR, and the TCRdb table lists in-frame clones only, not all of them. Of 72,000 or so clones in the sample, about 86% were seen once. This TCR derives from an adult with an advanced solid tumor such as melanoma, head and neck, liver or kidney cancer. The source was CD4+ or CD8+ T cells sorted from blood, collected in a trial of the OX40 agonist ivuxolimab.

In nucleotides, the CDR3 is TGTGCCAGCAGCAAAGCTGGCAGCCGTGGGTACGAGCAGTACTTC. It specifies CASSKAGSRGYEQYF. The chain carries TRBV21-1 and TRBJ2-7. TRBV21-1 is designated a pseudogene. This CDR3 contains 15 residues.